The clone carrying this T cell receptor (beta chain) was observed a few times. Its antigen remains unknown. Sample-barcoded 5' priming and a J-beta primer mix drove a second PCR of 7 to 11 cycles. TCRdb redid the calling of the 5' RACE reads with MiXCR, one entry per CDR3 protein. This table holds around 1,600,000 distinct CDR3 sequences, 42% found once. The data originate from a study of blood T cells in healthy people across ages. General study results and limits: PBMCs went unsorted, and a conclusive naive versus antigen-experienced comparison was therefore prevented. The long-lived group displayed more naive CD4+ cells, plus higher diversity, than the aged donors did.

V was pared by 0 bases and J by 8 bases, with 17 bases between. CDR3 length: 15 amino acids. Germline V gene data show CDR1 as DFQATT and CDR2 as SNEGSKA (reference sequence). The clonotype comes from a woman aged 18-29 years in good health. The chain couples TRBV20-1 to TRBJ2-4, with D possibly being TRBD1 (5 bases). The sample was blood. The CDR3: CSARDRRSGHYIQYF. For the CDR3, the DNA is TGCAGTGCTAGAGATCGGAGATCCGGACATTACATTCAGTACTTC.